This T cell receptor beta chain was obtained from a study of beta chain features in type 1 diabetes. General study points: Insertions were fewer and deletions more numerous at VDJ junctions in type 1 diabetes patients.

Germline V gene data show CDR1 as LGHNT and CDR2 as FRNRAP. J lost 8 bases, V lost 1 base, and 14 bases had no gene match. CDR3 length equals 17 residues. The authors sorted CD4+ naive, central memory, regulatory and stem cell-like memory cells via CD45RO/CCR7/CD25/CD127/CD95/CD27. The entirety of the isolated RNA underwent reverse transcription, so expressed TCRB transcripts were sequenced. Assay used: immunoSEQ multiplex PCR; TCRdb lists only in-frame clones, some missing. The repertoire holds 900,000 or so clones, with roughly 17% as singletons. Remarks on this clone: Its antigen is unidentified.

This sequence was found in a woman younger than 35 in good health. This rearrangement joins TRBV12-5 to TRBJ2-4, with 7 bases that match TRBD2. The sample taken for sequencing was naive CD4+ T cells from blood. Here the CDR3 reads CASGLATLDWEGDIQYF. CDR3 in DNA: TGTGCTAGTGGTTTGGCAACTCTGGACTGGGAGGGAGACATTCAGTACTTC.